Listed below are T cell receptor beta chains from one sample, sequenced in a study of blood T cell repertoires in COVID-19. Only in-frame clones appear in the TCRdb table, and some are missing; sequencing was by immunoSEQ multiplex PCR. The sample lists 200,000 or so clones; 80% to 90% were seen once. The sample comprised PBMCs or T cells enriched from blood (not recorded which). The source is a woman aged 40 to 50 with acute COVID-19. The CDR3 runs from the conserved cysteine through the conserved F or W. The D gene is left open where the match is weak. Rows give clone size only sometimes, using once, few, many, or a class for an expanded clone.

cdr3_length j_call d_call clone_size v_call cdr3_aa cdr3_nt
13 TRBJ1-2 - - TRBV6-1 CASSELWALGYTF TGTGCCAGCAGTGAACTCTGGGCTCTAGGCTACACCTTC
14 TRBJ1-2 TRBD1 once TRBV29-1 CSVGPVTGGYGYTF TGCAGCGTTGGGCCTGTGACAGGGGGTTACGGCTACACCTTC
15 TRBJ2-5 - - TRBV5-1 CASSLVAGAGETQYF TGCGCCAGCAGCTTGGTTGCGGGGGCCGGGGAGACCCAGTACTTC
17 TRBJ1-6 - once TRBV6-1 CASSENAGTGGNSPLHF TGTGCCAGCAGTGAGAACGCGGGGACCGGGGGAAATTCACCCCTCCACTTT
16 TRBJ1-3 - - TRBV7-2 CASSLNLALSGNTIYF TGTGCCAGCAGCTTAAATTTAGCTCTCTCTGGAAACACCATATATTTT
15 TRBJ2-2 - once TRBV4-3 CASSQYRTNTGELFF TGCGCCAGCAGCCAATATCGTACAAACACCGGGGAGCTGTTTTTT
15 TRBJ1-3 - - TRBV4-3 CASSPKDSSGNTIYF TGCGCCAGCAGCCCAAAGGACAGCTCTGGAAACACCATATATTTT
16 TRBJ2-5 TRBD2 - TRBV5-1 CASSLFTSGSQETQYF TGCGCCAGCAGCTTGTTTACTAGCGGGTCCCAAGAGACCCAGTACTTC
16 TRBJ1-4 - - TRBV24-1 CATSALRGATNEKLFF TGTGCCACCAGTGCCCTGCGGGGGGCAACTAATGAAAAACTGTTTTTT
12 TRBJ1-1 - - TRBV12-3/TRBV12-4 CATRTALTEAFF TGTGCCACGCGGACAGCTTTGACTGAAGCTTTCTTT
15 TRBJ1-5 - - TRBV19 CASSMFGSPDQPQHF TGTGCCAGTAGTATGTTCGGGTCACCAGATCAGCCCCAGCATTTT
13 TRBJ1-2 - - TRBV30 CAWSVSGYGGYTF TGTGCCTGGAGTGTGTCAGGCTATGGGGGCTACACCTTC
11 TRBJ1-1 - - TRBV6-5 CASGVGTLAFF TGTGCCAGCGGCGTCGGGACATTAGCTTTCTTT
14 TRBJ1-5 - - TRBV27 CASSLSQGSQPQHF TGTGCCAGCAGTTTATCCCAGGGTTCGCAGCCCCAGCATTTT
18 TRBJ1-3 - - TRBV12-5 CASGPPRGLEGSGNTIYF TGTGCTAGTGGTCCTCCCCGCGGACTGGAAGGCTCTGGAAACACCATATATTTT
13 TRBJ2-1 - - TRBV11-3 CASSLDGYNEQFF TGTGCCAGCAGCTTAGACGGGTACAATGAGCAGTTCTTC
15 TRBJ1-2 TRBD1 - TRBV9 CASSGDRGPNYGYTF TGTGCCAGCAGCGGGGACAGGGGACCCAACTATGGCTACACCTTC
15 TRBJ1-2 - few TRBV3-1/TRBV3-2 CASSPPLHLHYGYTF TGTGCCAGCAGCCCCCCATTGCACTTGCACTATGGCTACACCTTC
16 TRBJ1-1 TRBD1 - TRBV6-5 CASSYSTGTGDTEAFF TGTGCCAGCAGTTACTCCACCGGGACAGGGGACACTGAAGCTTTCTTT
15 TRBJ2-2 - - TRBV7-6 CASSLGPSNTGELFF TGTGCCAGCAGCTTAGGGCCTTCGAACACCGGGGAGCTGTTTTTT
16 TRBJ2-3 TRBD1 - TRBV19 CASSTPGQGAADTQYF TGTGCCAGTAGTACGCCGGGACAGGGGGCCGCAGATACGCAGTATTTT
16 TRBJ1-4 - - TRBV5-1 CASSLEQGVPNEKLFF TGCGCCAGCAGCTTGGAACAGGGAGTACCTAATGAAAAACTGTTTTTT
14 TRBJ1-1 - - TRBV6-5 CASSYSTRDTEAFF TGTGCCAGCAGTTACTCGACCAGGGACACTGAAGCTTTCTTT
15 TRBJ1-1 - - TRBV19 CASRKEGTLNTEAFF TGTGCCAGTAGGAAAGAGGGAACCCTGAACACTGAAGCTTTCTTT
14 TRBJ1-1 - - TRBV13 CASSFGQGGGEAFF TGTGCCAGCAGCTTTGGGCAGGGCGGTGGTGAAGCTTTCTTT
16 TRBJ1-4 TRBD1 - TRBV5-6 CASSSIRDRVGEKLFF TGTGCCAGCAGCAGCATCCGGGACAGGGTCGGCGAAAAACTGTTTTTT
14 TRBJ2-5 TRBD1 once TRBV5-4 CASSPGQGEETQYF TGTGCCAGCAGCCCGGGCCAGGGGGAAGAGACCCAGTACTTC
14 TRBJ2-2 - once TRBV24-1 CATSDYGGAGELFF TGTGCCACCAGTGATTATGGGGGCGCCGGGGAGCTGTTTTTT
15 TRBJ2-2 TRBD1 - TRBV19 CASRSGTGKAGELFF TGTGCCAGTAGGTCCGGGACAGGGAAGGCCGGGGAGCTGTTTTTT
12 TRBJ1-1 - - TRBV24-1 CATSRADGHPYF TGTGCCACCAGTCGAGCCGATGGACATCCATATTTT
14 TRBJ2-1 - - TRBV7-3 CASSLTIGNNEQFF TGTGCCAGCAGCTTAACGATCGGGAACAATGAGCAGTTCTTC
19 TRBJ1-3 TRBD1 - TRBV4-1 CASSQERWGQLLSGNTIYF TGCGCCAGCAGCCAAGAAAGGTGGGGACAGTTACTCTCTGGAAACACCATATATTTT
15 TRBJ2-1 - - TRBV6-4 CASSEDINTPNEQFF TGTGCCAGCAGTGAGGACATCAACACCCCAAACGAGCAGTTCTTC
15 TRBJ2-3 - - TRBV5-1 CASSPSGTTTDTQYF TGCGCCAGCAGCCCGTCCGGGACAACCACAGATACGCAGTATTTT
13 TRBJ1-4 TRBD1 few TRBV5-6 CASSWQGAEKLFF TGTGCCAGCAGCTGGCAGGGGGCGGAAAAACTGTTTTTT
18 TRBJ1-1 - - TRBV7-2 CASSLLLNAMKWNTEAFF TGTGCCAGCAGCTTATTACTCAACGCCATGAAGTGGAACACTGAAGCTTTCTTT
15 TRBJ2-5 - - TRBV15 CATVREDPYQETQYF TGTGCCACCGTACGGGAAGATCCGTACCAAGAGACCCAGTACTTC
12 TRBJ1-1 - - TRBV11-2 CASSLGVAEAFF TGTGCCAGCAGCTTAGGAGTGGCTGAAGCTTTCTTT
13 TRBJ2-7 - - TRBV7-9 CASSPSSAYEQYF TGTGCCAGCAGCCCTTCCTCCGCCTACGAGCAGTACTTC
17 TRBJ2-5 - - TRBV15 CATNIDGVATYQETQYF TGTGCCACCAACATTGACGGGGTTGCAACGTACCAAGAGACCCAGTACTTC
14 TRBJ2-5 TRBD2 - TRBV5-5 CASSLPREGETQYF TGTGCCAGCAGCTTGCCCAGGGAGGGAGAGACCCAGTACTTC